The 32 T cell receptor beta chains presented below share a single source sample, sequenced in a study of blood T cells in healthy people across ages. Then a second PCR, running about 6 to 12 cycles, was carried out with a sample-barcoded 5' primer and a J-beta primer mix. TCRdb re-analysed the 5' RACE reads in MiXCR, keeping a single row per CDR3 protein. The sample comprises about 1.8 million distinct CDR3 sequences, about 50% of which are singletons, and 2.1% rests with the top ten. Sequencing was done on a sample of blood. The receptors derive from a woman between 40 and 50 years old in good health.

This clonotype came up a few times. The chain carries TRBV7-6 and TRBJ2-7, with 7 bases lining up with TRBD1. This CDR3 comprises 18 residues. Germline V gene data show CDR1 as SGHVS and CDR2 as FNYEAQ. Trimming removed 2 bases from V and 5 bases from J; junction bases left unmatched: 18. CDR3: CASSLIGQGERVVDEQYF. In nucleotides, the CDR3 is TGTGCCAGCAGCTTAATCGGGCAGGGGGAAAGAGTCGTGGACGAGCAGTACTTC. Using reference TRBV7-6 and TRBJ2-7 for the parts outside the CDR3, the full variable domain is GAGVSQSPRYKVTKRGQDVALRCDPISGHVSLYWYRQALGQGPEFLTYFNYEAQQDKSGLPNDRFSAERPEGSISTLTIQRTEQRDSAMYRCASSLIGQGERVVDEQYFGPGTRLTVT.

The V gene is TRBV7-2, the J gene TRBJ2-5; no reliable D call. This CDR3 contains 13 residues. Per the germline V gene, CDR1 is SGHTA and CDR2 is FQGNSA. V lost 5 bases, J lost 5 bases, and 12 bases lay in between. For the CDR3, the DNA is TGTGCCAGCAGCATATTGCCGCGGGAGACCCAGTACTTC. It yields the protein CASSILPRETQYF. Full variable domain (remainder filled in from reference TRBV7-2 and TRBJ2-5): GAGVSQSPSNKVTEKGKDVELRCDPISGHTALYWYRQSLGQGLEFLIYFQGNSAPDKSGLPSDRFSAERTGGSVSTLTIQRTQQEDSAVYLCASSILPRETQYFGPGTRLLVL.

The chain is built from TRBV14 and TRBJ2-5; the D gene is possibly TRBD1 (5 bases). This CDR3 has 16 amino acids. Germline V CDR1 and CDR2: SGHDN, FVKESK. Trimming shortened V by 0 bases and J by 2 bases, and 13 bases separated the two germline ends. The CDR3 loop is CASSQETGLWQETQYF. CDR3 DNA sequence: TGTGCCAGCAGCCAAGAAACAGGTCTATGGCAAGAGACCCAGTACTTC.

This clonotype was counted many times. The rearrangement links TRBV7-6 to TRBJ2-6; TRBD1 matches at 8 bases. CDR1 SGHVS and CDR2 FNYEAQ come from the germline V gene. Trimming cost V 5 bases and J 1 base; bases outside gene matches: 4. The CDR3 consists of 16 residues. In nucleotides, the CDR3 is TGTGCCAGCAGCCCCCGACAGGGGTCTGGGGCCAACGTCCTGACTTTC. Translating gives CASSPRQGSGANVLTF.

This rearrangement joins TRBV14 to TRBJ2-3, with 9 bases that match TRBD1. The V and J ends lost 0 bases and 2 bases, in that order; junction bases with no gene match: 6. The V gene's germline CDR1 is SGHDN and CDR2 FVKESK. This CDR3 contains 17 residues. The CDR3 DNA follows: TGTGCCAGCAGCCAAGAAGCTCGGGACAGGGACACAGATACGCAGTATTTT. Protein: CASSQEARDRDTDTQYF.

This clonotype was counted between two and nine times. The chain employs TRBV6-2 or TRBV6-3 and TRBJ2-3, with D perhaps TRBD2 (6 bases). The CDR3 consists of 15 residues. CDR1 is MNHEY and CDR2 is SVGEGT in the germline V gene. Between the trimmed V and J ends, which lost 8 bases and 4 bases, there was a span of 19 bases. The CDR3 region has the DNA TGTGCCAGCGGACCAGCGGGTGGGTTCTCAGATACGCAGTATTTT. Residues: CASGPAGGFSDTQYF.

The chain has TRBV7-2 and TRBJ2-3, with 13 bases fitting TRBD2. Germline CDR1 SGHTA, CDR2 FQGNSA. The CDR3 consists of 18 residues. Trimming removed 2 bases from V and 0 bases from J; junction bases left unmatched: 5. This chain's CDR3 is CASSLWGLAGPSTDTQYF. CDR3 nucleotide sequence: TGTGCCAGCAGCTTATGGGGACTAGCGGGACCTAGCACAGATACGCAGTATTTT.

The chain uses TRBV4-3 and TRBJ1-4; no reliable D call. Trimming left V 0 bases short and J 12 bases short, with 17 bases between. This CDR3 contains 15 residues. Germline CDR1 LGHNA, CDR2 YSLEER. The CDR3 here is CASSQDGQPNGELFF. The CDR3 DNA follows: TGCGCCAGCAGCCAAGACGGGCAGCCCAACGGGGAACTGTTTTTT.

The chain employs TRBV7-9 and TRBJ2-1, with a possible D match to TRBD1 (5 bases). The V end lost 4 bases, the J end lost 7 bases, and 14 bases lay between the germline ends. The CDR3 has 14 residues. CDR1 SEHNR and CDR2 FQNEAQ come from the germline V gene (reference sequence). The CDR3 spells CASSSKGKGNEQFF. The CDR3 coding sequence is TGTGCCAGCAGCTCGAAGGGGAAAGGGAATGAGCAGTTCTTC.

V gene TRBV20-1 combines with J gene TRBJ2-1, with 9 bases aligning to TRBD2. Germline assignment: CDR1 DFQATT and CDR2 SNEGSKA (reference sequence). This CDR3 spans 13 amino acids. Unmatched junction bases numbered 5, after V lost 0 bases and J lost 11 bases. The CDR3: CSARDLAGGKQFF. The CDR3 bases are TGCAGTGCTAGAGATTTGGCGGGGGGGAAGCAGTTCTTC.

The chain combines TRBV28 with TRBJ1-2; 11 bases match TRBD1. Germline V CDR1 and CDR2: MDHEN, SYDVKM. Trimming at V came to 5 bases and at J to 5 bases, leaving 7 bases not matched to a gene. The CDR3 totals 15 residues. The DNA of the CDR3 is TGTGCCAGCAGTGGGACAGGGGGGCGCATGTATGGCTACACCTTC. Translated: CASSGTGGRMYGYTF.

V and J are TRBV7-9 and TRBJ2-7; D uncertain. Germline CDR1 SEHNR, CDR2 FQNEAQ (reference sequence). Trimming took 4 bases from V and 3 from J, leaving 13 bases between them. The CDR3 length is 14 residues. In DNA, the CDR3 is TGTGCCAGCAGCTCCACCCTGTGGGACTACGAGCAGTACTTC. This sequence encodes CASSSTLWDYEQYF. Based on the CDR3 plus reference TRBV7-9 and TRBJ2-7, the full variable domain is DTGVSQNPRHKITKRGQNVTFRCDPISEHNRLYWYRQTLGQGPEFLTYFQNEAQLEKSRLLSDRFSAERPKGSFSTLEIQRTEQGDSAMYLCASSSTLWDYEQYFGPGTRLTVT.

The chain couples TRBV3-1 to TRBJ1-1, with TRBD1 identical over 7 bases. Per the germline V gene, CDR1 is LGHDT and CDR2 is YNNKEL (reference sequence). The CDR3 extends over 15 amino acids. The V gene end was trimmed by 4 bases and the J gene end by 0 bases; junction bases not matched to a gene: 5. CDR3 in DNA: TGTGCCAGCAGCCCATCAGGACAGGTGAACACTGAAGCTTTCTTT. As protein: CASSPSGQVNTEAFF.

The V and J genes are TRBV6-5 and TRBJ1-1; D remains ambiguous. V dropped 4 bases and J dropped 4 bases, with 19 bases sitting between them. Germline loops: CDR1 MNHEY, CDR2 SVGAGI. The CDR3 totals 16 residues. This CDR3 reads CASSSSIADGSTEAFF. In DNA, the CDR3 is TGTGCCAGCAGTTCCTCCATTGCAGACGGTTCCACTGAAGCTTTCTTT.

V usage is TRBV11-2 and J usage is TRBJ2-3; no clear D gene. V was pared by 3 bases and J by 0 bases, with 10 bases between. Germline V gene lookup returns CDR1 SGHAT and CDR2 FQNNGV. This CDR3 contains 15 residues. The CDR3 protein is CASSFGLSSTDTQYF. The CDR3 region has the DNA TGTGCCAGCAGCTTCGGGTTATCTAGCACAGATACGCAGTATTTT. Using reference TRBV11-2 and TRBJ2-3 for the parts outside the CDR3, the full variable domain is EAGVAQSPRYKIIEKRQSVAFWCNPISGHATLYWYQQILGQGPKLLIQFQNNGVVDDSQLPKDRFSAERLKGVDSTLKIQPAKLEDSAVYLCASSFGLSSTDTQYFGPGTRLTVL.

This chain links TRBV3-1 with TRBJ2-5; D gene ambiguous. Germline V gene sequence: CDR1 LGHDT, CDR2 YNNKEL (reference sequence). The CDR3 extends over 16 amino acids. V lost 3 bases to trimming and J lost 2 bases, with 16 bases between them. CDR3 DNA: TGTGCCAGCAGCCATTTCCTATTAGACGAGCAAGAGACCCAGTACTTC. Its translation: CASSHFLLDEQETQYF.

This chain uses TRBV20-1 with TRBJ1-4; D is unresolved. The V and J ends lost 0 bases and 9 bases respectively, with 8 bases between them. Germline V gene sequence: CDR1 DFQATT, CDR2 SNEGSKA (reference sequence). The CDR3 runs 12 residues. The CDR3 spells CSARDNEKKLFF. CDR3 sequence (DNA): TGCAGTGCTAGAGATAACGAGAAAAAACTGTTTTTT.

This clonotype has a single count. The V call is TRBV5-1, the J call TRBJ2-7; no clear D gene. CDR1 is SGHRS, CDR2 YFSETQ, per germline. This CDR3 has 14 amino acids. The ends were cut back, 0 bases at V and 0 bases at J, with 7 bases in the middle. The CDR3 coding sequence is TGCGCCAGCAGCTTGGAGGTCAGCTCCTACGAGCAGTACTTC. Translated: CASSLEVSSYEQYF.

V is TRBV18 and J is TRBJ1-5; maybe TRBD1 (5 bases). This CDR3 region has 14 residues. Germline CDR1 reads KGHSH; CDR2 reads LQKENI. Trimming removed 5 bases from V and 0 bases from J, with 8 bases in between. This CDR3 is CASSDSYSNQPQHF. The CDR3 coding sequence is TGTGCCAGCTCAGACAGTTATAGCAATCAGCCCCAGCATTTT. The full variable domain, rest sourced from reference TRBV18 and TRBJ1-5, is NAGVMQNPRHLVRRRGQEARLRCSPMKGHSHVYWYRQLPEEGLKFMVYLQKENIIDESGMPKERFSAEFPKEGPSILRIQQVVRGDSAAYFCASSDSYSNQPQHFGDGTRLSIL.

The chain couples TRBV6-5 to TRBJ1-5; the match to TRBD1 covers 7 bases. Germline loops: CDR1 MNHEY, CDR2 SVGAGI. V lost 5 bases and J lost 1; bases outside the gene matches: 5. This CDR3 is built from 15 residues. The CDR3, as DNA: TGTGCCAGCAGTAGAGGGGGCTTGAGCAATCAGCCCCAGCATTTT. Translating it yields CASSRGGLSNQPQHF.

This rearrangement joins TRBV27 to TRBJ2-5; 11 bases align to TRBD1. The CDR3 is 13 amino acids. J lost 11 bases, V lost 8 bases, and 10 bases had no gene match. Germline loops: CDR1 MNHEY, CDR2 SMNVEV (reference sequence). The CDR3 region has the DNA TGTGCCAGCGCCTGGGACAGGGGGGGAGAGCAGTACTTC. It translates to CASAWDRGGEQYF.

The table lists this clonotype with a few counts. V usage is TRBV9 and J usage is TRBJ2-1, with TRBD2 matching over 14 bases. The J call may be in error: the DNA end matches TRBJ2-7 better. Looked up from germline, CDR1 is SGDLS and CDR2 is YYNGEE. There are 16 residues in the CDR3. This CDR3 is CASSSGLAGGYNEQYF. The DNA for the CDR3 is TGTGCCAGCAGCTCCGGACTAGCGGGGGGCTACAATGAGCAGTACTTC.

The chain links TRBV4-3 to TRBJ1-2, with D hard to call. Trimming shortened V by 0 bases and J by 6 bases, and 11 bases separated the two germline ends. The CDR3 contains 14 residues. CDR1 and CDR2 from the germline V gene are LGHNA and YSLEER. The CDR3 reads CASSQDLRGDGYTF. CDR3 nucleotide sequence: TGCGCCAGCAGCCAAGATCTACGGGGTGATGGCTACACCTTC.

J is TRBJ1-2 and V is TRBV28; no reliable D call. Germline CDR1 MDHEN, CDR2 SYDVKM. The CDR3 spans 11 residues. As DNA, the CDR3 is TGTGGGTCCGAAGCTAACTATGGCTACACCTTC. It encodes CGSEANYGYTF.

The genes are TRBV20-1 and TRBJ1-2, with 7 bases identical to TRBD1. CDR1 is DFQATT and CDR2 is SNEGSKA in the germline V gene (reference sequence). V lost 5 bases, J lost 6 bases, and 15 bases stayed unmatched. This CDR3 is 15 amino acids long. In DNA form, the CDR3 reads TGCAGTGCTTGGAGACGCGTACAGGGGAAAGATGGCTACACCTTC. Protein product: CSAWRRVQGKDGYTF.

V usage is TRBV27 and J usage is TRBJ2-3, with D unclear. This CDR3 is 14 amino acids long. Germline CDR1 is MNHEY and CDR2 is SMNVEV (reference sequence). The V gene lost 2 bases and the J gene lost 2 bases, with 8 bases spanning the gap. CDR3 nucleotide sequence: TGTGCCAGCAGTTTAGCTGCCCACACAGATACGCAGTATTTT. This codes for CASSLAAHTDTQYF.

With respect to this clonotype: One end of the junction is discordant with germline, which a read error may explain. The chain employs TRBV9 and TRBJ2-2; 8 bases are shared with TRBD1. This CDR3 spans 13 amino acids. Germline values: CDR1 SGDLS, CDR2 YYNGEE. The CDR3 nucleotides are TGTGCCAGCATGGACAGGGCCACCGGGGTGCTGTTTTTT. Its protein product is CASMDRATGVLFF.

The V call is TRBV29-1, the J call TRBJ1-2, with D maybe TRBD1 (6 bases). CDR1 SQVTM and CDR2 ANQGSEA come from the germline V gene. This CDR3 is 11 amino acids long. The germline V and J ends were trimmed by 5 bases and 6 bases, with 10 bases remaining between them. CDR3 loop: CSVNRDNGYTF. CDR3 nucleotides: TGCAGCGTTAACAGGGATAATGGCTACACCTTC.

The chain combines TRBV6-5 with TRBJ2-1, with TRBD2 matching over 8 bases. After removal of 4 bases from V and 5 bases from J, the junction contained 7 bases not matched to a gene. The CDR3 is 15 residues long. Germline CDR1 reads MNHEY; CDR2 reads SVGAGI. CDR3 sequence (DNA): TGTGCCAGCAGTTGGATCGGGGGGGCCCACAATGAGCAGTTCTTC. Protein: CASSWIGGAHNEQFF.

This clonotype occurred a few times. The chain uses TRBV5-6 and TRBJ2-3; D possibly corresponds to TRBD1 (5 bases). Germline lookup yields CDR1 SGHDT and CDR2 YYEEEE. The CDR3 covers 16 residues. Trimming shortened V by 2 bases and J by 0 bases, and 13 bases separated the two germline ends. The CDR3 DNA reads TGTGCCAGCAGCTTTCCACAGGCCTCTAGCACAGATACGCAGTATTTT. Translated, it gives CASSFPQASSTDTQYF.

This chain links TRBV4-2 with TRBJ1-4, with TRBD1 as a possible D gene (5 bases). The CDR3 spans 16 residues. Trimming took 1 base from V and 2 from J, leaving 11 bases between them. The germline CDR1 and CDR2 sequences are LGHNA and YNFKEQ. The CDR3 nucleotides read TGTGCCAGCAGCCAAGGAGTAGGGACGACTAATGAAAAACTGTTTTTT. It specifies CASSQGVGTTNEKLFF.

The rearrangement joins TRBV10-1 to TRBJ2-7, with 8 bases lining up with TRBD2. Matching the DNA end better, TRBJ2-5 makes the J call doubtful. Looked up from germline, CDR1 is WNHNN and CDR2 is SYGVQD (reference sequence). The CDR3 extends over 15 amino acids. CDR3 coding DNA: TGCGCCAGCAGTGAGTCGGCGGGGGGTTACGAGACCCAGTACTTC. Translated: CASSESAGGYETQYF.